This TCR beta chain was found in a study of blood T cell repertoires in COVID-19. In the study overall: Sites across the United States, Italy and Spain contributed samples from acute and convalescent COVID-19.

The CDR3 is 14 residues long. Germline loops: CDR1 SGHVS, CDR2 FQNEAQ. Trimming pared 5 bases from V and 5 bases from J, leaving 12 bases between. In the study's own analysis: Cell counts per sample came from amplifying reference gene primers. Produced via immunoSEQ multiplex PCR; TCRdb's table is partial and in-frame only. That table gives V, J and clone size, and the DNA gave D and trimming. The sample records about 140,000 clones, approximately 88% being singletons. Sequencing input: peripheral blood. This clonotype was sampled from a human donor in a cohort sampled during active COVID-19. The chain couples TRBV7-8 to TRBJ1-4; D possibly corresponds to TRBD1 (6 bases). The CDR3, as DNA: TGTGCCAGCAGCCGAGGACAGTTAAATGAAAAACTGTTTTTT. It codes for CASSRGQLNEKLFF. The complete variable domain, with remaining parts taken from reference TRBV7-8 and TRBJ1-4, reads GAGVSQSPRYKVAKRGQDVALRCDPISGHVSLFWYQQALGQGPEFLTYFQNEAQLDKSGLPSDRFFAERPEGSVSTLKIQRTQQEDSAVYLCASSRGQLNEKLFFGSGTQLSVL.